The sequence of this T cell receptor (beta chain) was determined in a study of shared clonotypes between healthy human individuals. On the study more broadly: Every donor yielded three CD4 naive, three CD4 memory, two CD8 naive and one CD8 memory plate.

Trimming left V 0 bases short and J 3 bases short, with 12 bases between. The CDR3 is 15 residues long. Per germline, CDR1 LNHNV and CDR2 YYDKDF (reference sequence). Assay used: immunoSEQ multiplex PCR; TCRdb lists only in-frame clones, some missing. The repertoire holds about 990,000 clones, more than 75% seen once, with under 0.8% in the top ten. V gene TRBV15 combines with J gene TRBJ2-7; a possible D gene is TRBD1 (6 bases). Material for sequencing was memory CD4+ T cells from PBMCs. As for subset: CD45RA-negative fraction. This TCR was recovered from a young man in good health. Some clones in this sample may be carry-over from other donors' samples. The CDR3 nucleotides read TGTGCCACCAGCAGAGATAGGGCCAGGGGCTACGAGCAGTACTTC. Translation: CATSRDRARGYEQYF.